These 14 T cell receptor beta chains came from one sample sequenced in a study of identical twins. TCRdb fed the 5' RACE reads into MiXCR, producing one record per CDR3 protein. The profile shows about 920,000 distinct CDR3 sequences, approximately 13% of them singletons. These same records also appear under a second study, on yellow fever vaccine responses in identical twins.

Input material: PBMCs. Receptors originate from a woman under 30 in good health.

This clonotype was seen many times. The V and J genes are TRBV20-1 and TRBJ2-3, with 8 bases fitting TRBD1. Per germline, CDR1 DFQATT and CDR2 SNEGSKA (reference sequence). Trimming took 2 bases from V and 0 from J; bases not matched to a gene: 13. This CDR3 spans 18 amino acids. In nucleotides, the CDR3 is TGCAGTGCTAGACCACGGACAGGGAGCTCCTCTAGCACAGATACGCAGTATTTT. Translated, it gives CSARPRTGSSSSTDTQYF.

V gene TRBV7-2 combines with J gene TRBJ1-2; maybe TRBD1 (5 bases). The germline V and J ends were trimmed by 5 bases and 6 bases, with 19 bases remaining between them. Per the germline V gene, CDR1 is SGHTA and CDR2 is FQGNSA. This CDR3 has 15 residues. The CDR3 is CASSAQTGTNDGYTF. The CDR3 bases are TGTGCCAGCAGCGCACAAACCGGGACCAACGATGGCTACACCTTC.

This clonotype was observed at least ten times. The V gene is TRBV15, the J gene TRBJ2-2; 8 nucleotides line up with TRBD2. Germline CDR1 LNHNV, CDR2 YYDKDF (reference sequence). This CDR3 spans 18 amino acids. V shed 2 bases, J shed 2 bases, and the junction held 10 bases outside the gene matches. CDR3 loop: CATSRSLGLAGNTGELFF. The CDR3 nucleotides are TGTGCCACCAGCAGATCCTTGGGGCTAGCGGGTAACACCGGGGAGCTGTTTTTT.

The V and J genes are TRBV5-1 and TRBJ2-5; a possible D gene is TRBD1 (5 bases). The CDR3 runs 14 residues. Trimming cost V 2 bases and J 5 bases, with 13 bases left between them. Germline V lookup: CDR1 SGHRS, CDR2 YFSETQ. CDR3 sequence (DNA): TGCGCCAGCAGCTTCATCGCTCCAGGGGAGACCCAGTACTTC. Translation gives CASSFIAPGETQYF.

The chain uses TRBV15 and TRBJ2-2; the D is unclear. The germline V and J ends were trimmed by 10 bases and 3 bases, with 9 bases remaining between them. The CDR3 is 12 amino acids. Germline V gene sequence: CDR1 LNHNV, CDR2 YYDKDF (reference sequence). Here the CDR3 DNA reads TGTGCCATCAGTGGGCACACCGGGGAGCTGTTTTTT. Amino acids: CAISGHTGELFF.

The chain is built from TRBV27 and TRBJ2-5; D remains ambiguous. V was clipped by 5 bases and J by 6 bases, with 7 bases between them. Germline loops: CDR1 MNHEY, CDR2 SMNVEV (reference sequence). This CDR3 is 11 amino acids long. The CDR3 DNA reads TGTGCCAGCAGTCCCCGGAAGACCCAGTACTTC. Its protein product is CASSPRKTQYF.

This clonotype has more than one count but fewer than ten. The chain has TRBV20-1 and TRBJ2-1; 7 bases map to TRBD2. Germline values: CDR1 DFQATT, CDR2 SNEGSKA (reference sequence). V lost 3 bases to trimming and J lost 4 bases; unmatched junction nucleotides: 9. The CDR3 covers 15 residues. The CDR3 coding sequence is TGCAGTGCTAGCGCGGCGGGAGACCGATACAATGAGCAGTTCTTC. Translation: CSASAAGDRYNEQFF.

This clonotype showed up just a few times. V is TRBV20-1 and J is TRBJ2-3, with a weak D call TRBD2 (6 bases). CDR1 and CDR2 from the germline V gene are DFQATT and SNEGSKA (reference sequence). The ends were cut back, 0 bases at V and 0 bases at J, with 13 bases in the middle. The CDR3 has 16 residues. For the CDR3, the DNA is TGCAGTGCTAGAGATTTCCGGACTACAAGCACAGATACGCAGTATTTT. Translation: CSARDFRTTSTDTQYF.

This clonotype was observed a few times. The DNA for the CDR3 is TGTGCCAGCAGCACAAGACTAGCGGGTGACTCCTACAATGAGCAGTTCTTC. This sequence encodes CASSTRLAGDSYNEQFF. This chain links TRBV14 with TRBJ2-1; 10 nucleotides match TRBD2. Germline V gene lookup returns CDR1 SGHDN and CDR2 FVKESK. Germline trimming cut 5 bases from V and 0 bases from J; bases unmatched to any gene: 7. The CDR3 is 17 residues long.

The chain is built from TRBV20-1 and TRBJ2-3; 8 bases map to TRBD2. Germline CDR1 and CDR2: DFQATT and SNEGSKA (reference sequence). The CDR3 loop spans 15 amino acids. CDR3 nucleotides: TGCAGCACCCAGCGGGAGAGAGTCGGGGCAGATACGCAGTATTTT. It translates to CSTQRERVGADTQYF.

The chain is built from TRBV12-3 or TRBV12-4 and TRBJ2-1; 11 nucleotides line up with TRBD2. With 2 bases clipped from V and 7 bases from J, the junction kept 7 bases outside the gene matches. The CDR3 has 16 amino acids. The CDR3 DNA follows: TGTGCCAGCAGTTTATTCATACTAGCGGGAGTTAATGAGCAGTTCTTC. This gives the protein CASSLFILAGVNEQFF.

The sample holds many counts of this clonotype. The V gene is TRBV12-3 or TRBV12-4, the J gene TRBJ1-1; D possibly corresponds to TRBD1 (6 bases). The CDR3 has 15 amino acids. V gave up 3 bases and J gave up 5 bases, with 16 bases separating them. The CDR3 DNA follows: TGTGCCAGCAGTTTGGTAGGGGGAGGAGGTACTGAAGCTTTCTTT. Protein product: CASSLVGGGGTEAFF.

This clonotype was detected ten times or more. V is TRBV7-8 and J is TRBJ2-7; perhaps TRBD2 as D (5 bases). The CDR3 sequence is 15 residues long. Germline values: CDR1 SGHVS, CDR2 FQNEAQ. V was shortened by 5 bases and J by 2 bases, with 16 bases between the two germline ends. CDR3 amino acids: CASSREEARPYEQYF. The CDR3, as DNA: TGTGCCAGCAGCCGTGAGGAGGCGCGACCCTACGAGCAGTACTTC.

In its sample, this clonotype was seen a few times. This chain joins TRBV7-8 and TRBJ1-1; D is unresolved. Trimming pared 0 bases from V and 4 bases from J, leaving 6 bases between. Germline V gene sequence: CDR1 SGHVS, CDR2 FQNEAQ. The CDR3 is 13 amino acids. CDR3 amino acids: CASSLAPRTEAFF. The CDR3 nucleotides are TGTGCCAGCAGCTTAGCCCCACGCACTGAAGCTTTCTTT.